This entry lists 29 T cell receptor beta chains sequenced from one sample in a study of blood T cell repertoires in acute mononucleosis. Time point reported: acute infectious mononucleosis, at clinical presentation within 2 weeks of symptom onset (visit 1). Profiled with immunoSEQ multiplex PCR; TCRdb holds only in-frame clones, not every one. This table holds 2,000 to 2,500 clones, under 35% found once. The source material was EBV YVL epitope tetramer+ CD8+ T cells sorted from PBMCs, sampled during acute infectious mononucleosis. Noted subset: CD8 T cells binding a tetramer with EBV BRLF1 109-117 peptide (YVL-BR). These receptors were taken from a woman aged 18-30 years with infectious mononucleosis caused by EBV.

As regards this clone: A much more abundant neighbour one base away suggests this may be a read error. This sequence joins TRBV6-5 and TRBJ2-1; no clear D. CDR1 and CDR2 (germline): MNHEY, SVGAGI. With 6 bases removed from V and 6 bases from J, the gap between germline ends came to 12 bases. The CDR3 extends over 13 amino acids. Here the CDR3 reads CASSLFSGNEQFF. The CDR3 DNA reads as TGTGCCAGCAGCTTGTTTTCGGGCAATGAGCAGTTCTTC.

This clone has a handful of counts. This chain connects TRBV29-1 to TRBJ2-7; D remains unclear. CDR1 and CDR2 (germline): SQVTM, ANQGSEA. CDR3 length equals 13 residues. CDR3 coding DNA: TGCAGTGCCAAACCTAGTGACTCCTACGAGCAGTACTTC. Protein sequence: CSAKPSDSYEQYF.

Concerning this clone: This sequence is one base from a far larger clone and is likely a read error. The chain carries TRBV27 and TRBJ2-3, with TRBD1 as a possible D gene (5 bases). CDR1 and CDR2 from the germline V gene are MNHEY and SMNVEV (reference sequence). V was pared by 4 bases and J by 2 bases, with 19 bases between. The CDR3 has 17 amino acids. CDR3 in DNA: TGTGCCAGCAGTTCTTCAATGACAGCTAGGTTCACAGATACGCAGTATTTT. The encoded protein is CASSSSMTARFTDTQYF.

This clone was seen a handful of times. This likely traces to a read error, being one base from a far larger clone. The rearrangement links TRBV29-1 to TRBJ2-4, with a tentative D call TRBD2 (5 bases). Germline V gene data show CDR1 as SQVTM and CDR2 as ANQGSEA. This CDR3 has 13 amino acids. V shed 4 bases and J shed 13 bases, with 20 bases lying between them. CDR3 amino acids: CSVVVAPYNEQYF. CDR3 coding DNA: TGCAGCGTTGTGGTAGCGCCGTACAATGAGCAGTACTTC.

This clone was observed many times. The J gene is TRBJ2-1, the V gene TRBV6-5; no definite D call. The germline V and J ends were trimmed by 8 bases and 4 bases, with 6 bases remaining between them. This CDR3 contains 11 residues. The germline V gene has CDR1 MNHEY and CDR2 SVGAGI. CDR3 protein: CASGLYNEQFF. The CDR3 nucleotides are TGTGCCAGCGGATTATACAATGAGCAGTTCTTC.

This clone has only a few counts. The V gene is TRBV6-1, the J gene TRBJ2-1, with D unclear. This CDR3 region has 11 residues. Trimming left V 5 bases short and J 12 bases short, with 11 bases between. Looked up from germline, CDR1 is MNHNS and CDR2 is SASEGT. The CDR3 sequence: CASSPMFVQFF. CDR3 nucleotides: TGTGCCAGCAGTCCCATGTTCGTGCAGTTCTTC.

In its sample, this clone was seen a few times. This likely traces to a read error, being one base from a far larger clone. The chain carries TRBV6-4 and TRBJ2-7; 7 positions agree with TRBD2. V was clipped by 4 bases and J by 7 bases; unmatched bases: 13. CDR3 size: 15 residues. The germline gives CDR1 MRHNA, CDR2 SNTAGT. DNA of the CDR3: TGTGCCAGCAGTGGGGCTAGCGGATCATACAATGAGCAGTACTTC. Protein product: CASSGASGSYNEQYF.

This clone was seen a handful of times. Since a far larger clone is one base different, this is likely a read error. The chain links TRBV30 to TRBJ2-1, with D perhaps matching TRBD1 or TRBD2 (5 bases each). The germline V gene encodes CDR1 GTSNPN and CDR2 SVGIG (reference sequence). The V gene lost 6 bases and the J gene lost 8 bases, with 20 bases spanning the gap. The CDR3 runs 14 residues. The DNA for the CDR3 is TGTGCCTGCCAACCGGGACCCGGGTACTATGAGCAGTTCTTC. It yields the protein CACQPGPGYYEQFF.

With respect to this clone: This sequence may be a read error, since a much larger clone differs from it by one base. CDR3 in amino acids: CASSLAETALKEQYF. DNA of the CDR3: TGCGCCAGCAGCTTGGCCGAGACAGCCCTCAAAGAGCAGTACTTC. This rearrangement joins TRBV10-2 to TRBJ2-7, with a possible D match to TRBD1 (5 bases). The CDR3 consists of 15 residues. Per germline, CDR1 WSHSY and CDR2 SAAADI. Deletions cut 6 bases from V and 7 bases from J, with 22 bases between.

On this clone itself: Other DNA sequences from this sample encode an identical CDR3 as well. V and J are TRBV28 and TRBJ1-5; tentatively, D is TRBD1 (5 bases). CDR3 length equals 15 residues. CDR1 MDHEN and CDR2 SYDVKM come from the germline V gene. V lost 3 bases and J 6 bases, leaving 15 bases between the germline ends. Here the CDR3 reads CASSFLLGVAQPQHF. CDR3 nucleotides: TGTGCCAGCAGTTTCCTTCTGGGGGTTGCTCAGCCCCAGCATTTT.

This clone was recorded a few times. The chain joins TRBV13 to TRBJ1-2; the D is unclear. Trimming removed 6 bases at V and 7 bases at J, with 12 bases between. The CDR3 is 12 amino acids. CDR1 and CDR2 from the germline V gene are PRHDT and FYEKMQ (reference sequence). In DNA form, the CDR3 reads TGTGCCAGCAGTTATATCGGGGTTGGCTACACCTTC. The encoded protein is CASSYIGVGYTF.

This chain connects TRBV13 to TRBJ1-1; a weak D match, TRBD1 (6 bases). CDR1 PRHDT and CDR2 FYEKMQ come from the germline V gene (reference sequence). The CDR3 runs 14 residues. V lost 3 bases and J 4 bases, leaving 12 bases between the germline ends. The CDR3 DNA sequence: TGTGCCAGCAGCTTGGGACACCTGACCACTGAAGCTTTCTTT. Residues: CASSLGHLTTEAFF.

As concerns this clone: The germline gene is not matched at one end of the junction; a read error may be the cause. The chain couples TRBV29-1 to TRBJ2-2; 15 bases agree with TRBD2. Germline V gene lookup returns CDR1 SQVTM and CDR2 ANQGSEA. The CDR3 loop spans 17 amino acids. CDR3 nucleotide sequence: TGCAGCGTGGGTGGGACTAGCGGGAGGTTCGAACACCGGGGAGCTGTTTTT. Protein product: CSVGGTSGRFEHRGAVF.

This clone was found a few times. This chain connects TRBV29-1 to TRBJ2-1; D is unclear. Germline CDR1 is SQVTM and CDR2 is ANQGSEA. CDR3 size: 13 residues. Trimming stripped 8 bases from V and 0 bases from J, with 11 bases between. Written as DNA, the CDR3 is TGCAGCAGTGTGGAGCCCTCCTACAATGAGCAGTTCTTC. This gives the protein CSSVEPSYNEQFF.

In this sample, this clone turned up a few times. The chain links TRBV7-3 to TRBJ2-1, with no clear D. Trimming left V 11 bases short and J 3 bases short, with 17 bases between. Per germline, CDR1 SGHTA and CDR2 FQGTGA. The CDR3 sequence is 14 residues long. The CDR3 bases are TGTGCCTGGAGCTCCTCCCCCCTCTACAATGAGCAGTTCTTC. Its protein product is CAWSSSPLYNEQFF. Full variable domain (outside the CDR3, taken from reference TRBV7-3 and TRBJ2-1): GAGVSQTPSNKVTEKGKYVELRCDPISGHTALYWYRQSLGQGPEFLIYFQGTGAADDSGLPNDRFFAVRPEGSVSTLKIQRTERGDSAVYLCAWSSSPLYNEQFFGPGTRLTVL.

This clone was counted a few times. Only one base separates this from a far larger clonotype, so it likely reflects a read error. The chain combines TRBV5-1 with TRBJ2-5, with 7 bases lining up with TRBD1. The J call may not be correct, given that the DNA end is closer to TRBJ2-7. The CDR3 runs to 12 residues. In germline, CDR1 is SGHRS, CDR2 YFSETQ. The CDR3 bases are TGCGCCAGCAGCCTGGCAGGGGGCGAGCAGTACTTC. It encodes CASSLAGGEQYF.

The rearrangement uses TRBV29-1 and TRBJ2-1; D remains unclear. The germline gives CDR1 SQVTM, CDR2 ANQGSEA. This CDR3 region has 19 residues. The CDR3 is CRDLPTPSPRSMSYNEQFF. The DNA of the CDR3 is TGCAGAGATCTCCCAACCCCATCTCCCCGGAGTATGTCCTACAATGAGCAGTTCTTC.

CDR3 sequence reads: CAWRGGRHNEQFF. CDR3 coding DNA: TGTGCCTGGAGGGGGGGCCGGCACAATGAGCAGTTCTTC. V gene TRBV30 combines with J gene TRBJ2-1, with D perhaps matching TRBD1 or TRBD2 (6 bases each). Germline V gives CDR1 GTSNPN, CDR2 SVGIG (reference sequence). Trimming cost V 3 bases and J 5 bases, with 11 bases left between them. The CDR3 has 13 amino acids. Complete variable domain (other parts from reference TRBV30 and TRBJ2-1): SQTIHQWPATLVQPVGSPLSLECTVEGTSNPNLYWYRQAAGRGLQLLFYSVGIGQISSEVPQNLSASRPQDRQFILSSKKLLLSDSGFYLCAWRGGRHNEQFFGPGTRLTVL.

The rearrangement uses TRBV30 and TRBJ2-1; D perhaps matches TRBD2 (5 bases). The germline V and J ends were trimmed by 8 bases and 4 bases, with 21 bases remaining between them. The CDR3 totals 15 residues. CDR1 GTSNPN and CDR2 SVGIG come from the germline V gene (reference sequence). As DNA, the CDR3 is TGTGCCAGCAGCCCCGACCCCACGGGGTACAATGAGCAGTTCTTC. Its protein product is CASSPDPTGYNEQFF.

This clone turned up a few times. The genes are TRBV7-6 and TRBJ2-1, with D uncertain. The CDR3 consists of 13 residues. V dropped 5 bases and J dropped 7 bases, with 12 bases sitting between them. Germline loops: CDR1 SGHVS, CDR2 FNYEAQ. Written as DNA, the CDR3 is TGTGCCAGCAGCCAACTACCCTTGAATGAGCAGTTCTTC. It translates to CASSQLPLNEQFF. The variable domain in full, with the rest retrieved from reference TRBV7-6 and TRBJ2-1, is GAGVSQSPRYKVTKRGQDVALRCDPISGHVSLYWYRQALGQGPEFLTYFNYEAQQDKSGLPNDRFSAERPEGSISTLTIQRTEQRDSAMYRCASSQLPLNEQFFGPGTRLTVL.

On this clone: With only one base between it and a far larger clone, this is likely a read error. Other DNA sequences from this sample encode an identical CDR3 as well. This chain uses TRBV6-6 with TRBJ2-1, with no clear D. V shed 6 bases and J shed 12 bases, with 12 bases lying between them. This CDR3 contains 11 residues. Germline V gene data show CDR1 as MNHNY and CDR2 as SVGAGI (reference sequence). The CDR3 spells CASSPMFVQFF. In DNA, the CDR3 is TGTGCCAGCAGCCCCATGTTCGTGCAGTTCTTC.

As concerns this clone: This may be a read error: a much more frequent sequence differs by one nucleotide. The genes are TRBV4-2 and TRBJ2-7; TRBD1 matches at 7 bases. The CDR3 consists of 13 residues. Per germline, CDR1 LGHNA and CDR2 YNFKEQ. The V segment lost 5 bases and the J segment 7 bases; nucleotides outside the gene matches: 8. The CDR3 spells CASSLAPTGEQYF. The DNA for the CDR3 is TGTGCCAGCAGCTTAGCGCCGACAGGGGAGCAGTACTTC.

The chain couples TRBV23-1 to TRBJ2-5; TRBD2 aligns across 8 bases. TRBV23-1 is given ORF status, its function remaining uncertain. V trimming: 8 bases; J trimming: 10 bases; junction bases outside the gene matches: 6. The CDR3 has 11 amino acids. The CDR3 nucleotides are TGCGCCAGCCACGGGAGGGGGGACCAGTACTTC. Translating gives CASHGRGDQYF.

Ten or more counts support this clone. V is TRBV28 and J is TRBJ1-2; D gene ambiguous. This CDR3 has 12 amino acids. The germline CDR1 and CDR2 sequences are MDHEN and SYDVKM. The V end lost 4 bases, the J end lost 7 bases, and 10 bases lay between the germline ends. CDR3 region: CASSYIGVGYTF. In DNA form, the CDR3 reads TGTGCCAGCAGTTATATCGGGGTTGGCTACACCTTC.

This clone was counted between two and nine times. The rearrangement joins TRBV30 to TRBJ2-1, with a possible D match to TRBD2 (6 bases). Germline V lookup: CDR1 GTSNPN, CDR2 SVGIG (reference sequence). Trimming stripped 8 bases from V and 0 bases from J, with 14 bases between. The CDR3 runs to 14 residues. CDR3 residues: CASMVGSSYNEQFF. For the CDR3, the DNA is TGTGCCAGCATGGTCGGGAGCTCCTACAATGAGCAGTTCTTC.

Comments on this clone: A read error may produce the germline difference seen at one junction end. The chain links TRBV29-1 to TRBJ2-2; 11 bases map to TRBD2. CDR3 length equals 20 residues. Germline V gene data show CDR1 as SQVTM and CDR2 as ANQGSEA. CDR3 residues: CSVAKPAGLAGGWNSGELFF. The CDR3 region has the DNA TGCAGCGTTGCCAAGCCCGCCGGACTAGCGGGTGGTTGGAACTCCGGGGAGCTGTTTTTT.

A remark on this clone: Possible read error: a much larger clone is one base away. The chain couples TRBV5-4 to TRBJ2-7; 7 bases match TRBD1. Germline values: CDR1 SGHNT, CDR2 YYREEE (reference sequence). The length of the CDR3 is 13 residues. V lost 2 bases and J lost 7; bases outside the gene matches: 6. The DNA of the CDR3 is TGTGCCAGCAGCTTAGCGCCGACAGGGGAGCAGTACTTC. Translated, it gives CASSLAPTGEQYF.

Regarding this clone: The junction shows a germline mismatch at one end, possibly a read error. This same CDR3 is encoded by further DNA sequences in the sample. V and J are TRBV30 and TRBJ2-1, with 9 bases identical to TRBD2. The CDR3 covers 14 residues. Germline V gives CDR1 GTSNPN, CDR2 SVGIG (reference sequence). The CDR3 DNA sequence: TGCGCCTGGCGGGGGGGGCCGGCGTACAATGAGCAGTTCTTC. The encoded protein is CAWRGGPAYNEQFF.

In its sample, this clone was seen many times. The chain joins TRBV6-1 to TRBJ1-5, with TRBD1 as a possible D gene (5 bases). V was cut by 6 bases and J by 2 bases, with 14 bases left in between. Per the germline V gene, CDR1 is MNHNS and CDR2 is SASEGT. The CDR3 runs 15 residues. CDR3 region: CASRPLLGGNQPQHF. The CDR3 DNA is TGTGCCAGCAGGCCCCTCCTGGGGGGCAATCAGCCCCAGCATTTT.